A selection of T cell receptor beta chains follows, all from one sample in a study of OX40 agonist ivuxolimab in advanced cancers. The assay was immunoSEQ multiplex PCR, and TCRdb's table has in-frame clones only and misses some. The data show about 66,000 clones, over 80% seen once. The sequences come from CD4+ or CD8+ T cells sorted from blood, collected in a trial of the OX40 agonist ivuxolimab. These receptor sequences come from an adult with an advanced solid tumor such as melanoma, head and neck, liver or kidney cancer. Each CDR3 is given with its conserved first and last residue. D genes are given only for firm matches. Rows may omit the clone size; those that give it use once, few, many or a size class.

>.|TRBJ2-7|TRBV19|TRBD1
CASSRTGAVSYEQYF
TGTGCCAGTAGCAGGACAGGGGCCGTCTCCTACGAGCAGTACTTC
>.|TRBJ1-4|TRBV5-8|.
CASSLWFQGTQGEKLFF
TGTGCCAGCAGCTTGTGGTTCCAGGGCACTCAGGGTGAAAAACTGTTTTTT
>.|TRBJ1-2|TRBV6-1|TRBD1
CASSEWSGGNYGYTF
TGTGCCAGCAGTGAATGGTCAGGGGGTAACTATGGCTACACCTTC
>.|TRBJ1-1|TRBV18|TRBD1
CASSRTGNTEAFF
TGTGCCAGCTCACGGACAGGGAACACTGAAGCTTTCTTT
>.|TRBJ1-2|TRBV6-6|.
CASSWGGRGGGYTF
TGTGCCAGCAGCTGGGGGGGAAGGGGAGGAGGCTACACCTTC
>.|TRBJ2-7|TRBV12-5|.
CASGTSGGGNEQYF
TGTGCTAGTGGTACGTCAGGGGGAGGGAACGAGCAGTACTTC
>.|TRBJ1-5|TRBV2|.
CASSESSRWGQPQHF
TGTGCCAGCAGTGAGAGTTCACGATGGGGTCAGCCCCAGCATTTT
>.|TRBJ2-1|TRBV9|.
CASSVEGLGAHEQFF
TGTGCCAGCAGCGTAGAGGGCCTGGGGGCGCATGAGCAGTTCTTC
>.|TRBJ2-7|TRBV7-7|.
CASARDLSYEQYF
TGTGCCAGCGCCCGGGACTTATCCTACGAGCAGTACTTC
>once|TRBJ2-5|TRBV28|TRBD1
CASSTDRGPGETQYF
TGTGCCAGCAGTACCGACAGGGGGCCGGGAGAGACCCAGTACTTC
>few|TRBJ2-2|TRBV19|.
CASSIFSANTGELFF
TGTGCCAGTAGTATATTTAGCGCGAACACCGGGGAGCTGTTTTTT
>.|TRBJ2-3|TRBV7-2|TRBD2
CASSPAPGLAGGGDTQYF
TGTGCCAGCAGCCCTGCGCCGGGACTAGCGGGAGGAGGGGATACGCAGTATTTT
>.|TRBJ1-2|TRBV6-5|TRBD1
CASSYSFLGQTYGYTF
TGTGCCAGCAGTTACTCGTTTTTGGGACAGACCTATGGCTACACCTTC
>few|TRBJ2-1|TRBV19|.
CASREGLQSYNEQFF
TGTGCCAGTAGGGAGGGCCTCCAATCCTACAATGAGCAGTTCTTC
>.|TRBJ2-5|TRBV25-1|TRBD1
CASSGSDRGPQYF
TGTGCCAGCAGTGGATCCGACAGGGGGCCCCAGTACTTC
>.|TRBJ1-1|TRBV12-5|.
CASGPDSTHTEAFF
TGTGCTAGTGGTCCGGACAGCACACACACTGAAGCTTTCTTT
>medium-sized|TRBJ1-2|TRBV6-5|.
CASSYGGQGYTF
TGTGCCAGCAGTTACGGGGGCCAGGGCTACACCTTC
>.|TRBJ2-1|TRBV2|.
CASSEAVGVGNEQFF
TGTGCCAGCAGTGAAGCTGTGGGAGTGGGCAATGAGCAGTTCTTC
>.|TRBJ1-2|TRBV28|TRBD1
CASSLGLQGYGYTF
TGTGCCAGCAGTTTAGGTTTACAGGGGTATGGCTACACCTTC
>.|TRBJ2-3|TRBV5-1|.
CASKYDLNSPDTQYF
TGCGCCAGCAAATACGACTTGAATTCCCCAGATACGCAGTATTTT
>.|TRBJ2-3|TRBV6-4|TRBD2
CASSEPGLAGDTDTQYF
TGTGCCAGCAGTGAACCGGGACTAGCGGGAGACACAGATACGCAGTATTTT
>.|TRBJ1-1|TRBV7-3|.
CASSTGFRTDLNTEAFF
TGTGCCAGCAGCACGGGGTTCCGGACAGACTTGAACACTGAAGCTTTCTTT
>.|TRBJ2-1|TRBV6-5|TRBD2
CASTVSGRAPFF
TGTGCCAGCACGGTGAGCGGGAGGGCCCCGTTCTTC
>.|TRBJ1-1|TRBV5-1|.
CASSLAGNTEAFF
TGCGCCAGCAGCTTGGCGGGGAACACTGAAGCTTTCTTT
>.|TRBJ2-2|TRBV27|.
CASSYSRGPAPPNTGELFF
TGTGCCAGCAGTTACTCCCGGGGGCCAGCCCCCCCGAACACCGGGGAGCTGTTTTTT
>.|TRBJ2-7|TRBV10-2|TRBD1
CASSDGRDRGPGEQYF
TGCGCCAGCAGTGACGGGAGGGACAGGGGGCCGGGGGAGCAGTACTTC
>once|TRBJ1-1|TRBV7-8|.
CASSLFRTESEAFF
TGTGCCAGCAGCTTATTCCGTACAGAATCTGAAGCTTTCTTT
>few|TRBJ2-7|TRBV19|.
CASSIGHTDTYEQYF
TGTGCCAGTAGTATAGGGCATACAGATACCTACGAGCAGTACTTC
>.|TRBJ2-7|TRBV6-1|.
CASSGLGRLGGLNYEQYF
TGTGCCAGCAGTGGCCTGGGTAGATTGGGCGGACTAAACTACGAGCAGTACTTC
>once|TRBJ2-7|TRBV5-4|.
CASSLVGGQSYEQYF
TGTGCCAGCAGCTTGGTAGGTGGACAGTCCTACGAGCAGTACTTC
>.|TRBJ2-5|TRBV18|.
CASSPQGQETQYF
TGTGCCAGCTCACCACAGGGACAAGAGACCCAGTACTTC
>.|TRBJ2-7|TRBV6-5|.
CASSWVSAYEQYF
TGTGCCAGCAGTTGGGTAAGCGCCTACGAGCAGTACTTC
>many|TRBJ2-1|TRBV27|.
CASSYHSNEQFF
TGTGCCAGCAGTTATCACAGCAATGAGCAGTTCTTC
>.|TRBJ2-7|TRBV12-5|TRBD1
CASGSGQGTYEQYF
TGTGCTAGTGGCTCCGGACAGGGTACCTACGAGCAGTACTTC
>.|TRBJ2-7|TRBV7-2|TRBD2
CASSWTSSYEQYF
TGTGCCAGCAGCTGGACTAGCTCCTACGAGCAGTACTTC
>.|TRBJ1-6|TRBV7-2|.
CASSLQAWGNSPLHF
TGTGCCAGCAGCTTACAGGCCTGGGGAAATTCACCCCTCCACTTT
>.|TRBJ1-2|TRBV7-8|.
CASSPRDLSHYGYTF
TGTGCCAGCAGCCCTAGGGACCTGAGTCACTATGGCTACACCTTC
>.|TRBJ1-4|TRBV7-9|.
CASSDDRGREKLFF
TGTGCCAGCAGCGACGACAGAGGAAGGGAAAAACTGTTTTTT
>medium-sized|TRBJ1-2|TRBV9|.
CASSVDTDSGYTF
TGTGCCAGCAGCGTAGACACAGATAGCGGCTACACCTTC
>.|TRBJ2-6|TRBV27|.
CASSLFNSGANVLTF
TGTGCCAGCAGTTTATTCAACTCTGGGGCCAACGTCCTGACTTTC
>.|TRBJ1-1|TRBV7-2|TRBD1
CASSTRDRGREPEAFF
TGTGCCAGCAGCACCCGGGACAGGGGGCGGGAGCCTGAAGCTTTCTTT
>.|TRBJ2-2|TRBV5-6|.
CASSFFSFLGQGNAGELFF
TGTGCCAGCAGCTTTTTTTCGTTTCTGGGGCAGGGAAACGCCGGGGAGCTGTTTTTT